The 11 T cell receptor beta chains given below trace back to one sample, sequenced in a study of cytomegalovirus exposure and HLA in healthy donors. 13 Jbeta primers and 60 Vbeta primers were used for the PCR. TCRdb's table, derived via immunoSEQ multiplex PCR, lists solely in-frame clones and lacks some. The sample has around 190,000 clones, around 77% seen once. The sequencing input was PBMCs. These receptors were taken from a man aged 60 to 75 in good health and CMV-seronegative.

This clone was counted a single time. The chain links TRBV29-1 to TRBJ1-1; 11 bases map to TRBD1. Trimming cost V 7 bases and J 7 bases; bases outside gene matches: 8. The CDR3 sequence is 13 residues long. Germline CDR1 and CDR2: SQVTM and ANQGSEA. In nucleotides, the CDR3 is TGCAGCGGCGGACAGGGGGCCGGGGTTGAAGCTTTCTTT. Amino acids: CSGGQGAGVEAFF.

This clone has just one count. This rearrangement joins TRBV6-5 to TRBJ2-2; 7 bases fit TRBD1. V trimming: 5 bases; J trimming: 4 bases; junction bases outside the gene matches: 7. Germline CDR1 is MNHEY and CDR2 is SVGAGI. This CDR3 spans 15 amino acids. The CDR3 DNA reads TGTGCCAGCAGTCGCCCGGGACAGCCCACCGGGGAGCTGTTTTTT. Amino acids: CASSRPGQPTGELFF.

The V call is TRBV7-9, the J call TRBJ2-1; maybe TRBD2 (6 bases). Looked up from germline, CDR1 is SEHNR and CDR2 is FQNEAQ (reference sequence). The CDR3 is 14 residues long. V was pared by 2 bases and J by 8 bases, with 13 bases between. CDR3: CASSLTIGSHEQFF. DNA of the CDR3: TGTGCCAGCAGCTTAACAATCGGGAGCCATGAGCAGTTCTTC.

The chain uses TRBV30 and TRBJ1-2; D is perhaps TRBD1 (5 bases). CDR1 and CDR2 from the germline V gene are GTSNPN and SVGIG (reference sequence). The CDR3 loop spans 11 amino acids. The ends were cut back, 0 bases at V and 8 bases at J, with 7 bases in the middle. The CDR3, as DNA: TGTGCCTGGAGTGTAAGGGGCGGCTACACCTTC. Protein: CAWSVRGGYTF.

This clone was seen a few times. The chain employs TRBV30 and TRBJ2-7; a weak D match, TRBD2 (6 bases). The germline CDR1 and CDR2 sequences are GTSNPN and SVGIG (reference sequence). With 1 base removed from V and 7 bases from J, the gap between germline ends came to 8 bases. The CDR3 length is 11 residues. CDR3 nucleotides: TGTGCCTGGAGTGGAGGGAGGGAGCAGTACTTC. As protein: CAWSGGREQYF.

This chain links TRBV10-2 with TRBJ2-2; maybe TRBD2 (5 bases). The CDR3 is made up of 13 amino acids. Germline values: CDR1 WSHSY, CDR2 SAAADI. V lost 4 bases and J 5 bases, leaving 8 bases between the germline ends. CDR3 sequence reads: CASSGGATGELFF. CDR3 in DNA: TGCGCCAGCAGTGGGGGAGCGACCGGGGAGCTGTTTTTT.

This clone was seen a few times. The chain employs TRBV5-5 and TRBJ1-4, with 9 nucleotides matching TRBD1. CDR3 length: 15 residues. Germline trimming cut 2 bases from V and 8 bases from J; bases unmatched to any gene: 7. Germline CDR1 is SGHKS and CDR2 is YYEKEE (reference sequence). CDR3 protein: CASSFPGTGTEKLFF. CDR3 nucleotide sequence: TGTGCCAGCAGCTTCCCCGGGACAGGGACGGAAAAACTGTTTTTT. Based on the CDR3 plus reference TRBV5-5 and TRBJ1-4, the full variable domain is DAGVTQSPTHLIKTRGQQVTLRCSPISGHKSVSWYQQVLGQGPQFIFQYYEKEERGRGNFPDRFSARQFPNYSSELNVNALLLGDSALYLCASSFPGTGTEKLFFGSGTQLSVL.

The chain couples TRBV19 to TRBJ2-2, with 15 bases identical to TRBD2. CDR1 LNHDA and CDR2 SQIVND come from the germline V gene (reference sequence). The CDR3 contains 17 residues. V lost 4 bases, J lost 4 bases, and 4 bases stayed unmatched. The CDR3 DNA sequence: TGTGCCAGTAGTACGGGGGGACTAGCGGGAGGCACCGGGGAGCTGTTTTTT. It codes for CASSTGGLAGGTGELFF.

The V gene is TRBV5-8, the J gene TRBJ1-5; 8 bases fit TRBD1. V gave up 4 bases and J gave up 1 base; unmatched junction bases: 7. CDR1 SGHTS and CDR2 YDEGEE come from the germline V gene. The CDR3 covers 16 residues. In DNA, the CDR3 is TGTGCCAGCAGCCTTCGGACAGGGTCAAGCAATCAGCCCCAGCATTTT. It specifies CASSLRTGSSNQPQHF.

This chain connects TRBV12-2 to TRBJ2-3; the table's D call, TRBD2, has no DNA check behind it. TRBV12-2 is a documented pseudogene. This CDR3 region has 17 residues. The CDR3 DNA is TGTGCAAGTCGCTTTGCCCAACTAGCGGGGGGACCAGATACGCAGTATTTT. This sequence encodes CASRFAQLAGGPDTQYF.

In nucleotides, the CDR3 is TGCGCCAGCAAGGGACTAGCGGGGCCCAAGTACTTC. It encodes CASKGLAGPKYF. This chain links TRBV10-2 with TRBJ2-5; 13 bases match TRBD2. CDR1 is WSHSY and CDR2 is SAAADI in the germline V gene. The CDR3 spans 12 residues. V lost 7 bases and J lost 12; bases outside the gene matches: 5.